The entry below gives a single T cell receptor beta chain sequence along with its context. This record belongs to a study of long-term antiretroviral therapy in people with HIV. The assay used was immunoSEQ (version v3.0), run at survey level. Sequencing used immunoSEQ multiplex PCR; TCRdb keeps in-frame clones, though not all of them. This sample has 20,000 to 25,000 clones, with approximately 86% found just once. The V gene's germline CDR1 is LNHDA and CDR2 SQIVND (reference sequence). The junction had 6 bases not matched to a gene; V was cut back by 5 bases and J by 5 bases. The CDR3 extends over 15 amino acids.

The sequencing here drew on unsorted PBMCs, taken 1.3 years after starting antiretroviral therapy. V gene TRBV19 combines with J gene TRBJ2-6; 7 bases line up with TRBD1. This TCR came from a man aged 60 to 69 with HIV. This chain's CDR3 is CASSLGQVWANVLTF. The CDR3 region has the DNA TGTGCCAGTAGTTTAGGACAGGTCTGGGCCAACGTCCTGACTTTC.